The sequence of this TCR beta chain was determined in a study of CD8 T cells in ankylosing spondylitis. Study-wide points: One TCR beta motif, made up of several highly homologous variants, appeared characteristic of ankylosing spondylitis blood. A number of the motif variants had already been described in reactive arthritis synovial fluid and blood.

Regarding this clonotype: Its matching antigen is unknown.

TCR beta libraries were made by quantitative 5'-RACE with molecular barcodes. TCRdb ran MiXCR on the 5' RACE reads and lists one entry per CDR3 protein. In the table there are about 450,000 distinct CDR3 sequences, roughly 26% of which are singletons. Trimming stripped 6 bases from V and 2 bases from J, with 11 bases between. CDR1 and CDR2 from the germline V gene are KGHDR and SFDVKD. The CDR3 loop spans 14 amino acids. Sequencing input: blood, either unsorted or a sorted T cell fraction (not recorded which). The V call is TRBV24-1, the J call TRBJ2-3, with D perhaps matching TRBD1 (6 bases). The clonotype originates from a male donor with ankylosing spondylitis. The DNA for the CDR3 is TGTGCCACCAGTCCCCCAGGGGTCACAGATACGCAGTATTTT. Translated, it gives CATSPPGVTDTQYF.